These 4 T cell receptor beta chains originate from one sample sequenced in a study of control samples from healthy donors and cancer patients. Measured with immunoSEQ multiplex PCR; TCRdb has only the in-frame clones, and not every one. The table has approximately 100,000 clones, roughly 90% seen once. Material for sequencing was blood. The receptors shown here come from a human donor in good health. The donor label of this sample is uncertain.

The J gene is TRBJ1-1, the V gene TRBV5-6; D uncertain. The CDR3 is 15 amino acids. With 1 base removed from V and 1 base from J, the gap between germline ends came to 11 bases. The germline V gene has CDR1 SGHDT and CDR2 YYEEEE. CDR3 region: CASSLRLSTNTEAFF. In DNA form, the CDR3 reads TGTGCCAGCAGCTTGAGGTTAAGCACGAACACTGAAGCTTTCTTT.

The V call is TRBV29-1, the J call TRBJ2-1, with TRBD2 matching over 10 bases. V dropped 4 bases and J dropped 6; count of bases not matched to a gene: 6. Germline lookup yields CDR1 SQVTM and CDR2 ANQGSEA. This CDR3 has 14 residues. CDR3 nucleotide sequence: TGCAGCGTTGGAGCGGGGGGGCATCTCAATGAGCAGTTCTTC. The encoded protein is CSVGAGGHLNEQFF.

Only one count was recorded for this clone. The chain has TRBV7-4 and TRBJ1-1; D is unresolved. The V gene's germline CDR1 is SGHVT and CDR2 SQSDAQ. The length of the CDR3 is 13 residues. Trimming pared 2 bases from V and 7 bases from J, leaving 11 bases between. CDR3 bases: TGTGCCAGCAGCTTATACGGGTTGATTGAAGCTTTCTTT. Translated: CASSLYGLIEAFF.

This chain links TRBV9 with TRBJ1-6; no reliable D call. Germline V gene sequence: CDR1 SGDLS, CDR2 YYNGEE. V was cut by 0 bases and J by 5 bases, with 12 bases left in between. The CDR3 extends over 16 amino acids. CDR3 protein: CASSVASGANNSPLHF. CDR3 coding DNA: TGTGCCAGCAGCGTAGCGTCAGGAGCTAATAATTCACCCCTCCACTTT.